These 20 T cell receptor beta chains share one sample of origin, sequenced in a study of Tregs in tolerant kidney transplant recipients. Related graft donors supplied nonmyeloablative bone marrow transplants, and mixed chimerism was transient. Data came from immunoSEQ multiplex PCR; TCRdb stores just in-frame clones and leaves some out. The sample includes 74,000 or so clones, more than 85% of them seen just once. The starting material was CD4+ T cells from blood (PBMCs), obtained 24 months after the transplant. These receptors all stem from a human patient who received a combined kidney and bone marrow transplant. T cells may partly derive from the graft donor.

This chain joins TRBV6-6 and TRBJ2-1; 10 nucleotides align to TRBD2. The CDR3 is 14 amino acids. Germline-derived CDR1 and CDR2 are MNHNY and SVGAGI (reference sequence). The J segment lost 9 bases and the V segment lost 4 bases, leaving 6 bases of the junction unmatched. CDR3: CASSSSGRAGEQFF. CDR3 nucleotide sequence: TGTGCCAGCAGTTCCAGCGGGAGGGCCGGTGAGCAGTTCTTC.

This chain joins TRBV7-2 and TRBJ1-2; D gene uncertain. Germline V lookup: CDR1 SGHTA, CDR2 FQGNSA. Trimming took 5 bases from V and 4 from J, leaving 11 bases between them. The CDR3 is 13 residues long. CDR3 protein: CASSPPGLYGYTF. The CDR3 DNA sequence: TGTGCCAGCAGCCCACCAGGTCTCTATGGCTACACCTTC.

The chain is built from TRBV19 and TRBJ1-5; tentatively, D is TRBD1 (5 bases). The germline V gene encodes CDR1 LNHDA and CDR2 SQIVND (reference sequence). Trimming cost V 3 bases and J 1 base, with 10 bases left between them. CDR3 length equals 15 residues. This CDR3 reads CASSISGESNQPQHF. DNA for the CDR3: TGTGCCAGTAGTATCTCGGGGGAAAGCAATCAGCCCCAGCATTTT.

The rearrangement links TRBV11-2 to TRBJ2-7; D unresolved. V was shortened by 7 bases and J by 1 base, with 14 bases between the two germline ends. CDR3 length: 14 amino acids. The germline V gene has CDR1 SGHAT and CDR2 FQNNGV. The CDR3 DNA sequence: TGTGCCAGCAAATGGAGTTCTGGGTCCTACGAGCAGTACTTC. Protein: CASKWSSGSYEQYF.

The CDR3 spells CASSGTGTGDEKLFF. The CDR3 DNA is TGTGCCAGCAGCGGTACCGGGACAGGGGATGAAAAACTGTTTTTT. The gene calls are TRBV9 and TRBJ1-4, with 10 bases fitting TRBD1. The CDR3 runs 15 residues. V was pared by 3 bases and J by 6 bases, with 5 bases of the junction left unmatched. CDR1 and CDR2 from the germline V gene are SGDLS and YYNGEE.

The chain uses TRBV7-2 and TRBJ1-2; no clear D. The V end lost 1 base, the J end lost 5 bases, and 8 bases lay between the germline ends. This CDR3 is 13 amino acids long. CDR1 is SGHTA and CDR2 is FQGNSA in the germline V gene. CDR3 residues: CASSLEAAYGYTF. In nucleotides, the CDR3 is TGTGCCAGCAGCTTAGAAGCGGCTTATGGCTACACCTTC.

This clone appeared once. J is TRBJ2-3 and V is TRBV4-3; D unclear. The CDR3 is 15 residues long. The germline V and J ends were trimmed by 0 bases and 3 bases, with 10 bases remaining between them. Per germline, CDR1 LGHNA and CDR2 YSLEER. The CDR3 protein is CASSQELVKTDTQYF. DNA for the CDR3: TGCGCCAGCAGCCAAGAGCTAGTGAAGACAGATACGCAGTATTTT.

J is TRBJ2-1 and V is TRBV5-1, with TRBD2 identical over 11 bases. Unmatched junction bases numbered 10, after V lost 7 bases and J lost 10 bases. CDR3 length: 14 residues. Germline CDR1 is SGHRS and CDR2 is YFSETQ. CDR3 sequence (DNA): TGCGCCAGCTCGGGGATAGCGGGGGGGCAAGAGCAGTTCTTC. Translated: CASSGIAGGQEQFF.

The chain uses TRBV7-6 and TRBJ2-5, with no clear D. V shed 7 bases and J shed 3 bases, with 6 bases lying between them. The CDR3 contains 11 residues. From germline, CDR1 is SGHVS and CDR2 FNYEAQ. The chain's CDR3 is CASTSEETQYF. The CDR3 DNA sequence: TGTGCCAGCACCTCGGAAGAGACCCAGTACTTC. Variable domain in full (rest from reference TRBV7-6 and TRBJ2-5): GAGVSQSPRYKVTKRGQDVALRCDPISGHVSLYWYRQALGQGPEFLTYFNYEAQQDKSGLPNDRFSAERPEGSISTLTIQRTEQRDSAMYRCASTSEETQYFGPGTRLLVL.

The CDR3 sequence: CSVGGGGQPQHF. The CDR3, as DNA: TGCAGCGTTGGAGGCGGGGGCCAGCCCCAGCATTTT. The rearrangement joins TRBV29-1 to TRBJ1-5; tentative D call: TRBD1 (6 bases). This CDR3 is 12 amino acids long. Trimming shortened V by 4 bases and J by 7 bases, and 11 bases separated the two germline ends. The germline CDR1 and CDR2 sequences are SQVTM and ANQGSEA.

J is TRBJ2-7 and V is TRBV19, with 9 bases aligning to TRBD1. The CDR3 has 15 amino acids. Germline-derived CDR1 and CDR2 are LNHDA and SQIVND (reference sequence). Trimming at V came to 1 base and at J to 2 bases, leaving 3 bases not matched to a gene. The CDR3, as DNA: TGTGCCAGTAGTATAGGTGGGACAGGGACCTACGAGCAGTACTTC. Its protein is CASSIGGTGTYEQYF. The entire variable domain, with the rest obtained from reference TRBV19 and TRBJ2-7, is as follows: DGGITQSPKYLFRKEGQNVTLSCEQNLNHDAMYWYRQDPGQGLRLIYYSQIVNDFQKGDIAEGYSVSREKKESFPLTVTSAQKNPTAFYLCASSIGGTGTYEQYFGPGTRLTVT.

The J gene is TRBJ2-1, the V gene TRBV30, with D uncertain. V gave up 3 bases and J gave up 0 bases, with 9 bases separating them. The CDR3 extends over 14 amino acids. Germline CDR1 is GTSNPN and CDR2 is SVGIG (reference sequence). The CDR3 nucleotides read TGTGCCTGGAGACTGTACAGCTCCTACAATGAGCAGTTCTTC. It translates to CAWRLYSSYNEQFF.

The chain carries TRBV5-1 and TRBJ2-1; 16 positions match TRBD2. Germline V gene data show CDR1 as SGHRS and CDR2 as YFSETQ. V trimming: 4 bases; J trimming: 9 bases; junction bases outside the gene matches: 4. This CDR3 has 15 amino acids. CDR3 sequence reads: CASSPGLAGGVEQFF. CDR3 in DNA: TGCGCCAGCAGCCCGGGACTAGCGGGAGGGGTTGAGCAGTTCTTC.

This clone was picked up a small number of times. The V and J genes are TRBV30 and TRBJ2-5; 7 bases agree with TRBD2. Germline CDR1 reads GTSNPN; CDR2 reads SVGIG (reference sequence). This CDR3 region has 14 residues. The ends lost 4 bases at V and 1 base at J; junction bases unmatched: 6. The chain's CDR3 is CAWTPTSAQETQYF. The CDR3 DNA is TGTGCCTGGACCCCCACTAGCGCCCAAGAGACCCAGTACTTC.

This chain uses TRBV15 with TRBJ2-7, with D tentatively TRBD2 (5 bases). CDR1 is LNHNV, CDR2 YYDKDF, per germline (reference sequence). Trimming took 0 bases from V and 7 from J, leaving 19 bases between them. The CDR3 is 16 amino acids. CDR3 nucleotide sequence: TGTGCCACCAGCAGAGAGTCGAGGCACACGGGGAGTGAGCAGTACTTC. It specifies CATSRESRHTGSEQYF.

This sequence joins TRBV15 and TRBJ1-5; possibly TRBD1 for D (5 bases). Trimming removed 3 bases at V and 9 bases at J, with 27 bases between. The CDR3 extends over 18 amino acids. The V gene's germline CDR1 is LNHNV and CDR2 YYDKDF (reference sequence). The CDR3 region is CATSSITTRTGPYPPQHF. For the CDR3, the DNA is TGTGCCACCAGCAGTATCACGACGCGCACAGGTCCCTACCCGCCCCAGCATTTT.

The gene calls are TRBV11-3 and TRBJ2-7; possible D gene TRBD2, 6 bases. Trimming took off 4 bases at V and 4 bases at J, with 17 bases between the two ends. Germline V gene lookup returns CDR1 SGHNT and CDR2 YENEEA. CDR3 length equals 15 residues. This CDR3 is CASSSISSEPYEQYF. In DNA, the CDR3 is TGTGCCAGCAGCTCCATATCTAGCGAGCCATACGAGCAGTACTTC.

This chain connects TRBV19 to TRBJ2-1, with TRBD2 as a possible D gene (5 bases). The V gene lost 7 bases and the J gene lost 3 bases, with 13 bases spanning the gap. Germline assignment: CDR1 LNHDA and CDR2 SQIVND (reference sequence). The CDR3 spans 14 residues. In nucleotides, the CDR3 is TGTGCCAGTAACGTGGGAGTGGGCTACAATGAGCAGTTCTTC. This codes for CASNVGVGYNEQFF.

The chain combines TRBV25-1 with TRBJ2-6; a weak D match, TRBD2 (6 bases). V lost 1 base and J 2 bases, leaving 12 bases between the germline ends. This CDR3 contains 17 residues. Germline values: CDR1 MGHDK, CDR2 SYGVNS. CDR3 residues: CASSEWRASAGANVLTF. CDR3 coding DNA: TGTGCCAGCAGTGAATGGAGGGCGTCAGCTGGGGCCAACGTCCTGACTTTC.

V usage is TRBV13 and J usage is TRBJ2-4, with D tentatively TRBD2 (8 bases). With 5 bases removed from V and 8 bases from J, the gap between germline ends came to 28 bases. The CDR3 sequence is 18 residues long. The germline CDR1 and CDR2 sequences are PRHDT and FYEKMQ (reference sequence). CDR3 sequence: CASSRGGRTGIMGDIQYF. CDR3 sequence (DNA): TGTGCCAGCAGCCGGGGGGGGAGGACAGGAATTATGGGCGACATTCAGTACTTC.